This entry lists 8 T cell receptor beta chains sequenced from one sample in a study of blood T cell repertoires in COVID-19. The protocol was immunoSEQ multiplex PCR, while the TCRdb copy is restricted to in-frame clones and leaves out a portion. The table records about 480,000 clones, approximately 90% of them present only once. Sequencing was performed on peripheral blood. The origin of the receptors is a woman in her twenties or thirties with acute or convalescent COVID-19.

The sample holds one count of this clone. The chain has TRBV19 and TRBJ2-2; tentatively, D is TRBD1 (6 bases). CDR1 and CDR2 from the germline V gene are LNHDA and SQIVND (reference sequence). V lost 9 bases and J 1 base, leaving 12 bases between the germline ends. This CDR3 comprises 14 residues. CDR3 in amino acids: CASQGNWNTGELFF. The DNA of the CDR3 is TGTGCCAGCCAGGGGAACTGGAACACCGGGGAGCTGTTTTTT.

This sequence joins TRBV5-1 and TRBJ2-7, with 9 bases matching TRBD1. Trimming took 1 base from V and 3 from J; bases not matched to a gene: 5. Germline V CDR1 and CDR2: SGHRS, YFSETQ. The CDR3 loop spans 15 amino acids. For the CDR3, the DNA is TGCGCCAGCAGCTTGACCGGGACAGGGAACTACGAGCAGTACTTC. It yields the protein CASSLTGTGNYEQYF.

The chain joins TRBV4-1 to TRBJ2-5; 7 bases match TRBD2. The junction had 10 bases not matched to a gene; V was cut back by 3 bases and J by 3 bases. The CDR3 runs 16 residues. Germline V gives CDR1 MGHRA, CDR2 YSYEKL. This chain's CDR3 is CASSQGRGGLEETQYF. In DNA, the CDR3 is TGCGCCAGCAGCCAGGGGAGGGGTGGACTAGAAGAGACCCAGTACTTC.

V and J are TRBV6-5 and TRBJ2-7, with D tentatively TRBD1 (6 bases). The V and J ends lost 8 bases and 3 bases respectively, with 17 bases between them. This CDR3 is 14 amino acids long. In germline, CDR1 is MNHEY, CDR2 SVGAGI. The CDR3 nucleotides read TGTGCCAGCGGGGTACAGGGCCCCTTCTACGAGCAGTACTTC. This sequence encodes CASGVQGPFYEQYF.

V gene TRBV11-2 combines with J gene TRBJ2-7; TRBD1 might be the D (5 bases). This CDR3 spans 13 amino acids. Trimming pared 3 bases from V and 3 bases from J, leaving 9 bases between. Looked up from germline, CDR1 is SGHAT and CDR2 is FQNNGV. The CDR3 bases are TGTGCCAGCAGCTTGGAGACAGACTACGAGCAGTACTTC. This encodes CASSLETDYEQYF.

V and J are TRBV21-1 and TRBJ2-5; the table assigns TRBD2, which was not confirmed against the DNA. TRBV21-1 is an annotated pseudogene. The CDR3 consists of 16 residues. For the CDR3, the DNA is TGTGCCAGCAGGGAGACTAGCGGGGGGACGAAAGAGACCCAGTACTTC. Its protein product is CASRETSGGTKETQYF.

The chain links TRBV14 to TRBJ1-6; unclear D gene. CDR1 is SGHDN and CDR2 is FVKESK in the germline V gene. The length of the CDR3 is 16 residues. Trimming cost V 5 bases and J 0 bases, with 11 bases left between them. The CDR3 nucleotides read TGTGCCAGCAGCTTATACCATAGCTCCTATAATTCACCCCTCCACTTT. Its translation: CASSLYHSSYNSPLHF.

This clone was picked up one time. The chain joins TRBV11-2 to TRBJ2-6; perhaps TRBD1 as D (6 bases). CDR1 is SGHAT, CDR2 FQNNGV, per germline. Trimming left V 2 bases short and J 1 base short, with 15 bases between. CDR3 length: 18 residues. CDR3 DNA sequence: TGTGCCAGCAGCTTACTTAAATCAGGGGTATCTGGGGCCAACGTCCTGACTTTC. Amino acids: CASSLLKSGVSGANVLTF.